The 12 T cell receptor beta chains reported below all come from one sample, sequenced in a study of T-cell reconstitution after alpha-beta-depleted transplantation in children. Unique molecular identifiers were incorporated into the prepared TCRbeta library. TCRdb itself ran the PCR reads through MiXCR, one entry per CDR3 protein. The sample shows more than 200,000 distinct CDR3 sequences, approximately 9.8% of them seen only once. The sequencing here drew on PBMCs from the stem cell graft donor, taken from the stem cell graft. These receptors all stem from a human donor who donated a stem cell graft to a child with SCID.

CDR3 sequence reads: CASSPRGTTNEKLFF. The CDR3 DNA sequence: TGTGCCAGCAGCCCTAGGGGGACAACTAATGAAAAACTGTTTTTT. This chain joins TRBV7-2 and TRBJ1-4; possibly TRBD1 for D (6 bases). Trimming left V 5 bases short and J 0 bases short, with 10 bases between. The CDR3 has 15 amino acids. Germline CDR1 reads SGHTA; CDR2 reads FQGNSA. The full variable domain, rest sourced from reference TRBV7-2 and TRBJ1-4, is GAGVSQSPSNKVTEKGKDVELRCDPISGHTALYWYRQSLGQGLEFLIYFQGNSAPDKSGLPSDRFSAERTGGSVSTLTIQRTQQEDSAVYLCASSPRGTTNEKLFFGSGTQLSVL.

This clonotype was picked up many times. The chain is built from TRBV4-1 and TRBJ2-7; weak D call: TRBD2 (6 bases). V dropped 1 base and J dropped 9 bases, with 16 bases sitting between them. CDR1 and CDR2 (germline): MGHRA, YSYEKL. The CDR3 has 14 amino acids. The CDR3 loop reads CASSQVAGSTGQYF. The DNA for the CDR3 is TGCGCCAGCAGCCAAGTAGCCGGGAGTACTGGGCAGTACTTC.

This clonotype was detected ten times or more. This rearrangement joins TRBV4-3 to TRBJ2-1; D call uncertain. CDR3 length: 17 residues. V gave up 1 base and J gave up 4 bases, with 17 bases separating them. Germline V gene sequence: CDR1 LGHNA, CDR2 YSLEER. CDR3 DNA sequence: TGCGCCAGCAGCCAAGTACCCAGAAGGTCTCGGTACAATGAGCAGTTCTTC. Protein sequence: CASSQVPRRSRYNEQFF.

This clonotype was observed many times. In nucleotides, the CDR3 is TGTGCCATCGGCGAAGTGAGAGAAAATTCACCCCTCCACTTT. As protein: CAIGEVRENSPLHF. This rearrangement joins TRBV7-2 to TRBJ1-6; D is undetermined. Germline-derived CDR1 and CDR2 are SGHTA and FQGNSA. The CDR3 consists of 14 residues. The germline V and J ends were trimmed by 10 bases and 7 bases, with 17 bases remaining between them. The full variable domain, completed using reference TRBV7-2 and TRBJ1-6, is GAGVSQSPSNKVTEKGKDVELRCDPISGHTALYWYRQSLGQGLEFLIYFQGNSAPDKSGLPSDRFSAERTGGSVSTLTIQRTQQEDSAVYLCAIGEVRENSPLHFGNGTRLTVT.

This clonotype was seen at least ten times. The chain carries TRBV20-1 and TRBJ1-4; 7 bases align to TRBD1. V lost 0 bases, J lost 8 bases, and 9 bases stayed unmatched. The V gene's germline CDR1 is DFQATT and CDR2 SNEGSKA (reference sequence). The CDR3 sequence is 15 residues long. CDR3 protein: CSARDPTGAGEKLFF. CDR3 DNA sequence: TGCAGTGCTAGAGATCCTACAGGGGCCGGGGAAAAACTGTTTTTT.

This clonotype was recorded at least ten times. The chain combines TRBV7-8 with TRBJ2-1; 7 bases are a match to TRBD2. CDR1 is SGHVS and CDR2 is FQNEAQ in the germline V gene. The CDR3 has 18 residues. The junction had 19 bases not matched to a gene; V was cut back by 7 bases and J by 4 bases. CDR3 loop: CASIEVGLVAGEYNEQFF. CDR3 coding DNA: TGTGCCAGCATCGAAGTCGGGTTAGTGGCGGGGGAGTACAATGAGCAGTTCTTC.

This clonotype was seen repeatedly, ten times or more. The V gene is TRBV5-5, the J gene TRBJ1-4; maybe TRBD1 (5 bases). V was shortened by 4 bases and J by 7 bases, with 11 bases between the two germline ends. CDR1 and CDR2 from the germline V gene are SGHKS and YYEKEE (reference sequence). The CDR3 is made up of 13 amino acids. For the CDR3, the DNA is TGTGCCAGCAGCCGGCCAGGGCGTGAAAAACTGTTTTTT. Protein product: CASSRPGREKLFF.

This clonotype was counted ten times or more. J is TRBJ2-1 and V is TRBV20-1, with TRBD2 identical over 7 bases. Trimming at V came to 5 bases and at J to 12 bases, leaving 16 bases not matched to a gene. The CDR3 covers 14 residues. The germline CDR1 and CDR2 sequences are DFQATT and SNEGSKA (reference sequence). The DNA for the CDR3 is TGCAGTGCTCTCCCGGGACCCAGGGAGGGTGCGCAGTTCTTC. Translation gives CSALPGPREGAQFF.

Many counts were recorded for this clonotype. The V gene is TRBV12-3 or TRBV12-4, the J gene TRBJ1-1; D might be TRBD1 (6 bases). V lost 0 bases and J 4 bases, leaving 15 bases between the germline ends. CDR3 length: 16 amino acids. The CDR3 region is CASSLAPQGTGTEAFF. The CDR3 coding sequence is TGTGCCAGCAGTTTAGCCCCACAGGGAACGGGCACTGAAGCTTTCTTT.

This clonotype was detected many times. The chain has TRBV6-2 or TRBV6-3 and TRBJ1-3; maybe TRBD1 (5 bases). Germline V gene sequence: CDR1 MNHEY, CDR2 SVGEGT. Trimming removed 3 bases from V and 0 bases from J, with 12 bases in between. This CDR3 has 16 amino acids. For the CDR3, the DNA is TGTGCCAGCAGTTATATCGGACAACCCTCTGGAAACACCATATATTTT. Amino acid sequence: CASSYIGQPSGNTIYF.

Ten or more counts support this clonotype. A much more abundant neighbour one base away suggests this may be a read error. This rearrangement joins TRBV5-1 to TRBJ2-3; no clear D gene. The ends were cut back, 4 bases at V and 0 bases at J, with 6 bases in the middle. Germline CDR1 SGHRS, CDR2 YFSETQ. The CDR3 is 13 amino acids. The CDR3 coding sequence is TGCGCCAGCAGCATGGGCAGCACAGATACGCAGTATTTT. It is translated as CASSMGSTDTQYF.

In this sample, this clonotype turned up many times. The J gene is TRBJ1-4, the V gene TRBV5-1; unclear D gene. Germline-derived CDR1 and CDR2 are SGHRS and YFSETQ. The V gene lost 0 bases and the J gene lost 4 bases, with 7 bases spanning the gap. The length of the CDR3 is 14 residues. This CDR3 reads CASSLGRINEKLFF. The DNA of the CDR3 is TGCGCCAGCAGCTTGGGCAGGATTAATGAAAAACTGTTTTTT.